This is a list of T cell receptor beta chains from one sample in a study of blood T cell repertoires in COVID-19. The repertoire was sequenced with immunoSEQ multiplex PCR; TCRdb's copy has only in-frame clones and lacks some. The sample includes tens of thousands of clones, about 63% of them seen just once. The sample comprised peripheral blood. The receptors here all came from a woman aged 65 to 85 with acute or convalescent COVID-19. Each CDR3 is given with its conserved first and last residue. Each record gives: clone size, J gene, D gene, V gene, CDR3 DNA, CDR3 protein. D genes are given only for firm matches. Only some rows state a clone size, as once, few, many or a class for expanded clones.

>NA|TRBJ2-7|TRBD1|TRBV6-5
TGTGCCAGCAGTTACTCCGGGACAGGGGGCTACGAGCAGTACTTC
CASSYSGTGGYEQYF
>NA|TRBJ2-3|NA|TRBV7-3
TGTGCCAGCGGCAGAGGCGAAGGTTCGTTTGATACGCAGTATTTT
CASGRGEGSFDTQYF
>few|TRBJ2-7|TRBD1|TRBV7-2
TGTGCCTCCTCCGGGACAGGGGGTTTTGAGCAGTACTTC
CASSGTGGFEQYF
>NA|TRBJ2-1|TRBD2|TRBV3-1/TRBV3-2
TGTGCCAGCAGACGGACTAGCGGGAGTAGCAATGAGCAGTTCTTC
CASRRTSGSSNEQFF
>once|TRBJ2-7|TRBD1|TRBV2
TGTGCCAGCAGTTTCCCGGGACAGGGAACCTACGAGCAGTACTTC
CASSFPGQGTYEQYF
>few|TRBJ1-5|TRBD1|TRBV7-2
TGTGCCAGCAGCTCGGGACAGGGGGCGGGTCAGCCCCAGCATTTT
CASSSGQGAGQPQHF
>NA|TRBJ2-5|NA|TRBV15
TGTGCCACCAGCAGAGATCCGGGGGTTGGGACCCAGTACTTC
CATSRDPGVGTQYF
>NA|TRBJ2-3|NA|TRBV6-2/TRBV6-3
TGTGCCAGCAGTTATTCAGCGGAGGCGGGAGATACGCAGTATTTT
CASSYSAEAGDTQYF
>NA|TRBJ1-1|TRBD1|TRBV6-1
TGTGCCAGCAGTGAATTCGGACAGGGGGCAGGTGAAGCTTTCTTT
CASSEFGQGAGEAFF
>once|TRBJ2-1|TRBD2|TRBV7-3
TGTGCCAGCAGCTTAAACCCCGCCGGACTAGCGGGGGGCGACAATGAGCAGTTCTTC
CASSLNPAGLAGGDNEQFF
>NA|TRBJ1-6|NA|TRBV18
TGTGCCAGCTCACCTGGAGCAAATTATAATTCACCCCTCCACTTT
CASSPGANYNSPLHF
>few|TRBJ2-7|TRBD2|TRBV9
TGTGCCAGCAGCCCTGGGACTAGCGGGGTAGAGGAGCAGTACTTC
CASSPGTSGVEEQYF
>few|TRBJ1-4|NA|TRBV3-1/TRBV3-2
TGTGCCAGCAGCCAAGAGGGCCAGGGCGATGAAAAACTGTTTTTT
CASSQEGQGDEKLFF
>NA|TRBJ2-1|TRBD1|TRBV6-1
TGTGCCAGCAGTGAATTGGGACAGCCCTACAATGAGCAGTTCTTC
CASSELGQPYNEQFF
>NA|TRBJ2-3|NA|TRBV5-1
TGCGCCAGCTCGCGGGGATCGCCAAGTCCAGATACGCAGTATTTT
CASSRGSPSPDTQYF
>NA|TRBJ1-2|TRBD1|TRBV18
TGTGCCAGCTCACCAGCTTCACAGGGGGGGACCTTC
CASSPASQGGTF
>NA|TRBJ1-4|TRBD1|TRBV10-3
TGTGCCATCAGACCGACAGGGAACGGAACTAATGAAAAACTGTTTTTT
CAIRPTGNGTNEKLFF
>NA|TRBJ2-5|NA|TRBV5-1
TGCGCCAGCAGCTTAACAGGGCTCGGAGAGACCCAGTACTTC
CASSLTGLGETQYF
>NA|TRBJ2-2|NA|TRBV5-1
TGCGCCAGCAGCTTGTCTGAGAGAACGAACACCGGGGAGCTGTTTTTT
CASSLSERTNTGELFF
>once|TRBJ2-5|NA|TRBV5-1
TGCGCAAGCAGCCCCCAGGTGGCGGGACAAGAGACCCAGTACTTC
CASSPQVAGQETQYF
>NA|TRBJ1-6|NA|TRBV6-6
TGTGCCAGCACCGTGGGGGGGGTTGATTCACCCCTCCACTTT
CASTVGGVDSPLHF
>NA|TRBJ2-7|NA|TRBV7-8
TGTGCCAGCAGCTTAGTCGGGACTCGGGGCGAGCAGTACTTC
CASSLVGTRGEQYF
>NA|TRBJ2-5|NA|TRBV7-9
TGTGCCAGCAGCTATGACTACGAAGAGACCCAGTACTTC
CASSYDYEETQYF
>NA|TRBJ1-6|NA|TRBV5-6
TGTGCCAGCAGCCCGGGGACACCCAGCTCCTATAATTCACCCCTCCACTTT
CASSPGTPSSYNSPLHF
>NA|TRBJ1-3|NA|TRBV24-1
TGTGCCACCAGTGAGACCCAGGGCGGGGCCATCTCTGGAAACACCATATATTTT
CATSETQGGAISGNTIYF
>once|TRBJ2-7|TRBD1|TRBV5-6
TGTGCCAGCAGCTTCCGGGACAGGGGAGGAGAGCAGTACTTC
CASSFRDRGGEQYF
>NA|TRBJ2-1|TRBD2|TRBV28
TGTGCCAGCAGCGAGACTAGCGGGAGGGCCTTTGAGCAGTTCTTC
CASSETSGRAFEQFF
>few|TRBJ1-1|TRBD1|TRBV6-5
TGTGCCAGCAATTCGAGGGTCAGGGGGCGAACTGAAGCTTTCTTT
CASNSRVRGRTEAFF
>NA|TRBJ2-7|TRBD1|TRBV10-3
TGTGCCATCAGGGGACAGAGCTCCTACGAGCAGTACTTC
CAIRGQSSYEQYF
>once|TRBJ2-5|NA|TRBV28
TGTGCCAGCAGTCCCGGGTCGTACCAAGAGACCCAGTACTTC
CASSPGSYQETQYF
>NA|TRBJ1-1|NA|TRBV3-1/TRBV3-2
TGTGCCAGCAGCCGCGACAGACTGAACACTGAAGCTTTCTTT
CASSRDRLNTEAFF
>NA|TRBJ1-4|TRBD1|TRBV19
TGTGCCAGTAGTCCGCAGGGGGTTCAGAACGAAAAACTGTTTTTT
CASSPQGVQNEKLFF
>NA|TRBJ1-3|TRBD1|TRBV11-2
TGTGCCAGCAGCCAAGGGACAGGGGGGTTTCTTAACACCATATATTTT
CASSQGTGGFLNTIYF
>NA|TRBJ2-1|TRBD2|TRBV10-1
TGCGCCAGCAGTGAGAATCCTAGCGGGGGGGCCTCAAAGCAGTTCTTC
CASSENPSGGASKQFF